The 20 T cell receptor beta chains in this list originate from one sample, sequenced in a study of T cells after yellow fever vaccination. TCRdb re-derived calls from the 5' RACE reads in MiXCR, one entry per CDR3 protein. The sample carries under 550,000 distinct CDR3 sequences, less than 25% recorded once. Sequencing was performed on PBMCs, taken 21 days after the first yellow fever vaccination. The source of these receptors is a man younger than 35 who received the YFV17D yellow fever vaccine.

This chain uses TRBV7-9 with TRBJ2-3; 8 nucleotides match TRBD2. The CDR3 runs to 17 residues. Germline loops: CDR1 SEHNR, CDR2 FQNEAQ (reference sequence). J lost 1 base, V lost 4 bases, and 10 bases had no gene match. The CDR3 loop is CASSSGTSSPGTDTQYF. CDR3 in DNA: TGTGCCAGCAGCTCCGGGACTAGTTCCCCTGGCACAGATACGCAGTATTTT.

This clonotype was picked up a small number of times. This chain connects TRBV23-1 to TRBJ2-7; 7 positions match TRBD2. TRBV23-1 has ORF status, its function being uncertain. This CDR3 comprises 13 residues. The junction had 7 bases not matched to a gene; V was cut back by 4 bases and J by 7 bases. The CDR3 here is CASSLSGGEEQYF. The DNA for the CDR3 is TGCGCCAGCAGTCTATCGGGGGGTGAAGAGCAGTACTTC.

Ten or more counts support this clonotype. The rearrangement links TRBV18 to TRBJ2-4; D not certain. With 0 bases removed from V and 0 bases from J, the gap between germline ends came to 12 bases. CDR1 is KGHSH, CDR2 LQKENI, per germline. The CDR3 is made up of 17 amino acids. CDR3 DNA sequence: TGTGCCAGCTCACCACCTTCCGTGTACGGAGCCAAAAACATTCAGTACTTC. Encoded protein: CASSPPSVYGAKNIQYF.

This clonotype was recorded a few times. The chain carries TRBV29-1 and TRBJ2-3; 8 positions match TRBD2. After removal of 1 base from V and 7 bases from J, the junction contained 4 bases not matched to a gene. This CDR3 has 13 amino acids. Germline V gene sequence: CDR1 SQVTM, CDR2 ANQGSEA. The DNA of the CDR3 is TGCAGCGTTGAAGGGACTAGCAAATATACGCAGTATTTT. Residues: CSVEGTSKYTQYF.

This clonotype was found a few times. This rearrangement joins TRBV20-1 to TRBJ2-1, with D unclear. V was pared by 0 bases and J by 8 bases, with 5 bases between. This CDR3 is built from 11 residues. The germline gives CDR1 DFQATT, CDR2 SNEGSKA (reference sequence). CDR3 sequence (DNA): TGCAGTGCTAGAGATTTTCATGAGCAGTTCTTC. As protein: CSARDFHEQFF.

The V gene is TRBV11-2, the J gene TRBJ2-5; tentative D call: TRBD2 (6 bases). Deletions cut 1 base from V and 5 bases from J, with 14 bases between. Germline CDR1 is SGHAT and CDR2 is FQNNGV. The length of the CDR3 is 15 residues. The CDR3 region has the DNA TGTGCCAGCAGCTTAGTTTCGCGGGGTGAGGAGACCCAGTACTTC. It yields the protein CASSLVSRGEETQYF.

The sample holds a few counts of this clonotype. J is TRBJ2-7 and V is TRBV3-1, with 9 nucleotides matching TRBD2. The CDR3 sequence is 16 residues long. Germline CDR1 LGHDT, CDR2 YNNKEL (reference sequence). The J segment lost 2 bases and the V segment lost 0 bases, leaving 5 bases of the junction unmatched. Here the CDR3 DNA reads TGTGCCAGCAGCCAAGATTCTGGACTAGCGACCTACGAGCAGTACTTC. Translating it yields CASSQDSGLATYEQYF.

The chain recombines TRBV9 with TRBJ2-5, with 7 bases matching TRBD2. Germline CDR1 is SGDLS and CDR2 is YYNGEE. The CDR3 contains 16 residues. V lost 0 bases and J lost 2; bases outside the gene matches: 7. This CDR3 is CASSVGVKRGQETQYF. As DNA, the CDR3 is TGTGCCAGCAGCGTAGGGGTGAAGCGGGGACAAGAGACCCAGTACTTC.

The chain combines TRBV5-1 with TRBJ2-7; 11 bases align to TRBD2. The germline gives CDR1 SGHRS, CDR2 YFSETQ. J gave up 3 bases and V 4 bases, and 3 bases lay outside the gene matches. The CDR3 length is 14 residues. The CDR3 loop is CASSNSGGDYEQYF. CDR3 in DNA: TGCGCCAGCAGCAATAGCGGGGGGGACTACGAGCAGTACTTC. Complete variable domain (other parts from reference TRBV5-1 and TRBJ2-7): KAGVTQTPRYLIKTRGQQVTLSCSPISGHRSVSWYQQTPGQGLQFLFEYFSETQRNKGNFPGRFSGRQFSNSRSEMNVSTLELGDSALYLCASSNSGGDYEQYFGPGTRLTVT.

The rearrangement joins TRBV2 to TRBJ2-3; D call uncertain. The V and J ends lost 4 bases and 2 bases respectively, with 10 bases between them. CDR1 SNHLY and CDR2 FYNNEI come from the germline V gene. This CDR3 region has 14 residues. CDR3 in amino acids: CASSGLVTTDTQYF. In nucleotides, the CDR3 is TGTGCCAGCAGTGGTCTAGTTACCACAGATACGCAGTATTTT. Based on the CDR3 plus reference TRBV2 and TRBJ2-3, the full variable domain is EPEVTQTPSHQVTQMGQEVILRCVPISNHLYFYWYRQILGQKVEFLVSFYNNEISEKSEIFDDQFSVERPDGSNFTLKIRSTKLEDSAMYFCASSGLVTTDTQYFGPGTRLTVL.

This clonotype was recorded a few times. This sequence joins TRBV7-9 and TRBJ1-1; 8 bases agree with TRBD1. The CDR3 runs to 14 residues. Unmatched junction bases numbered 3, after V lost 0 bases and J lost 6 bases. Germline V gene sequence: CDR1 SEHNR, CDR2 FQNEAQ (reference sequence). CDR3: CASSLAIRGPEAFF. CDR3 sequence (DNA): TGTGCCAGCAGCTTAGCGATCAGGGGGCCTGAAGCTTTCTTT.

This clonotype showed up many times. The CDR3 loop is CASSPGTAGELFF. Written as DNA, the CDR3 is TGTGCCAGCAGCCCTGGGACAGCCGGGGAGCTGTTTTTT. The chain uses TRBV7-2 and TRBJ2-2; 7 bases are a match to TRBD1. CDR1 SGHTA and CDR2 FQGNSA come from the germline V gene. V lost 5 bases and J lost 6; bases outside the gene matches: 3. The CDR3 runs to 13 residues. Combining the CDR3 with reference TRBV7-2 and TRBJ2-2 gives the whole variable domain GAGVSQSPSNKVTEKGKDVELRCDPISGHTALYWYRQSLGQGLEFLIYFQGNSAPDKSGLPSDRFSAERTGGSVSTLTIQRTQQEDSAVYLCASSPGTAGELFFGEGSRLTVL.

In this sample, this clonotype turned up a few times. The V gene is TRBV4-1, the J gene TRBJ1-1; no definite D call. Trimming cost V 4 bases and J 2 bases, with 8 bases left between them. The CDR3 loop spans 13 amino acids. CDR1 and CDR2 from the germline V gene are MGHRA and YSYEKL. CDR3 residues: CASSRTANTEAFF. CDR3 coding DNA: TGCGCCAGCAGCCGGACGGCAAACACTGAAGCTTTCTTT.

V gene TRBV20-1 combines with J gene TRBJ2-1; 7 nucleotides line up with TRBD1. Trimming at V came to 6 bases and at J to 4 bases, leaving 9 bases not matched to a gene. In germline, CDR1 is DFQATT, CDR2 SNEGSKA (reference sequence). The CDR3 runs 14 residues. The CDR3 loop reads CSAPGQPTYNEQFF. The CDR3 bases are TGCAGTGCCCCGGGACAGCCTACTTACAATGAGCAGTTCTTC.

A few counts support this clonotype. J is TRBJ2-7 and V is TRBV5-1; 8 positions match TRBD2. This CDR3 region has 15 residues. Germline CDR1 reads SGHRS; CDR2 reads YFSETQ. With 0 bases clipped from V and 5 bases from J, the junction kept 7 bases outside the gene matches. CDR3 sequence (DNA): TGCGCCAGCAGCTTGGGGAGCGGGGGTGCCCACGAGCAGTACGTC. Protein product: CASSLGSGGAHEQYV.

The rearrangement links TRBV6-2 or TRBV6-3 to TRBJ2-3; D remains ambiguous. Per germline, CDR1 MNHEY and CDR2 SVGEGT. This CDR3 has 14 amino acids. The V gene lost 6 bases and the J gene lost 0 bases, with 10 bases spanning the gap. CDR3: CASRSLPSTDTQYF. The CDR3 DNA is TGTGCCAGCAGGTCCCTGCCGAGCACAGATACGCAGTATTTT.

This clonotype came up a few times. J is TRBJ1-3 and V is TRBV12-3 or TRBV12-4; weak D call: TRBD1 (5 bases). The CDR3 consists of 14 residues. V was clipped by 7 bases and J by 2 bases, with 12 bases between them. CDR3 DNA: TGTGCCAGCACCATGCGGGGCCCTGGAAACACCATATATTTT. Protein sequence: CASTMRGPGNTIYF.

CDR3: CASSLAPWDRDYEQYF. Here the CDR3 DNA reads TGTGCCAGCAGCTTAGCCCCATGGGACAGGGACTACGAGCAGTACTTC. V usage is TRBV7-2 and J usage is TRBJ2-7, with 9 bases lining up with TRBD1. The CDR3 has 16 residues. V lost 0 bases, J lost 3 bases, and 6 bases stayed unmatched. Germline V lookup: CDR1 SGHTA, CDR2 FQGNSA. The full variable domain, rest sourced from reference TRBV7-2 and TRBJ2-7, is GAGVSQSPSNKVTEKGKDVELRCDPISGHTALYWYRQSLGQGLEFLIYFQGNSAPDKSGLPSDRFSAERTGGSVSTLTIQRTQQEDSAVYLCASSLAPWDRDYEQYFGPGTRLTVT.

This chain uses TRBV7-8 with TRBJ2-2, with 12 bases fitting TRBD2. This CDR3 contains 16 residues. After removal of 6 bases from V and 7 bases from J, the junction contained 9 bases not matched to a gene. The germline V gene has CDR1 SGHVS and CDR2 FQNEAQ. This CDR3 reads CASSRGTSGWFGELFF. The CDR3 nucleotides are TGTGCCAGCAGTCGGGGGACTAGCGGGTGGTTCGGGGAGCTGTTTTTT.

The chain's CDR3 is CASSMGQGDEQFF. CDR3 nucleotides: TGTGCCAGCAGCATGGGACAAGGGGATGAGCAGTTCTTC. This chain uses TRBV9 with TRBJ2-1, with D perhaps TRBD1 (6 bases). The CDR3 is 13 residues long. Germline V gene data show CDR1 as SGDLS and CDR2 as YYNGEE. Trimming pared 4 bases from V and 8 bases from J, leaving 13 bases between.